This is a list of T cell receptor beta chains from one sample in a study of post-analysis software for immune sequencing data. In TCRdb, the PCR reads were re-called with MiXCR into one record per CDR3 protein. The sample has hundreds of thousands of distinct CDR3 sequences, around 64% seen once; the top ten hold about 11%. The sequencing input was blood. The receptors stem from a girl aged 2 to 10 with multiple sclerosis. CDR3s include the opening cysteine and the closing phenylalanine or tryptophan. The D gene is left open where the match is weak. The size of a clone is reported for some rows only, either as once, few or many, or as a class for expanded clones.

NA | NA | TRBJ1-2 | TRBV6-5 | TGTGTCAGCAGCCCCGGACCGGGTTCCGGTGGCTACACCTTC | CVSSPGPGSGGYTF
NA | TRBD2 | TRBJ2-7 | TRBV4-1 | TGCGCCAGCAGCCAAGAACCGGGAGGGGTGCCTACCTACGAGCAGTACTTC | CASSQEPGGVPTYEQYF
few | NA | TRBJ2-3 | TRBV7-3 | TGTGCCAGCAGCTTAGGGGTAGCGGGCACAGATACGCAGTATTTT | CASSLGVAGTDTQYF
NA | TRBD1 | TRBJ2-7 | TRBV25-1 | TGTGCCAGCAGTGAAGGGGGACAGAGATACGAGCAGTACTTC | CASSEGGQRYEQYF
NA | NA | TRBJ2-7 | TRBV7-9 | TGTGCCAGCAGCTCGCCAAGAGAAGAGTCGGACATAGTCTACGAGCAGTACTTC | CASSSPREESDIVYEQYF
NA | NA | TRBJ2-3 | TRBV12-3/TRBV12-4 | TGTGCCAGCTCCGCCCTTCGTCGCACAGATACGCAGTATTTT | CASSALRRTDTQYF
NA | NA | TRBJ2-7 | TRBV20-1 | TGCAGTGCTAGAGCGGGGCAGGGAGGCGAGCAGTACTTC | CSARAGQGGEQYF
NA | TRBD1 | TRBJ2-1 | TRBV29-1 | TGCAGCGTTGAAGGTGGGATGGACAGGGTGAGGTACAATGAGCAGTTCTTC | CSVEGGMDRVRYNEQFF
few | NA | TRBJ1-2 | TRBV5-5 | TGTGCCAGCAGCTCGGGAGTGAGCTATGGCTACACCTTC | CASSSGVSYGYTF
NA | NA | TRBJ2-3 | TRBV6-1 | TGTGCCAGCAGTGAAGGGGGGTCTAGCACAGATACGCAGTATTTT | CASSEGGSSTDTQYF
NA | TRBD2 | TRBJ2-3 | TRBV7-2 | TGTGCCAGCAGCTCGAAGGGACTAGCGGGGGGAGATGCAGATACGCAGTATTTT | CASSSKGLAGGDADTQYF
NA | NA | TRBJ1-2 | TRBV21-1 | TGTGCCAGCAGCAGTTTTCGGCGTACCCAGGGGGGCTACACCTTC | CASSSFRRTQGGYTF
NA | NA | TRBJ2-5 | TRBV29-1 | TGCAGCGTTGAAGATCCCCCAGGCATGGCCCAGTACTTC | CSVEDPPGMAQYF
NA | NA | TRBJ2-3 | TRBV30 | TGTGCCTGGACGGACGGCACAGATACGCAGTATTTT | CAWTDGTDTQYF
NA | TRBD1 | TRBJ2-1 | TRBV12-5 | TGTGCTAGTGGTTTGGGAAGGGGGCATGAGCAGTTCTTC | CASGLGRGHEQFF
NA | TRBD2 | TRBJ2-1 | TRBV4-1 | TGCGCCAGCAGCCAAGATGGAACTAGCGGGACCTACAATGAGCAGTTCTTC | CASSQDGTSGTYNEQFF
NA | NA | TRBJ2-7 | TRBV3-1 | TGTGCCAGCAGCCAGGGACCCAATTTACGAGTCGAGCAGTACTTC | CASSQGPNLRVEQYF
NA | NA | TRBJ1-2 | TRBV29-1 | TGCAGCGTTACAGGTTCCCTTAACTATGGCTACACCTTC | CSVTGSLNYGYTF
few | TRBD2 | TRBJ2-1 | TRBV12-3/TRBV12-4 | TGTGCCAGCAGCCTCGGGACTAGCCTTTCCTACAATGAGCAGTTCTTC | CASSLGTSLSYNEQFF
NA | NA | TRBJ2-5 | TRBV10-3 | TGTGCCATCAGTGAAGGAAACAGTAAAGAGACCCAGTACTTC | CAISEGNSKETQYF
NA | NA | TRBJ2-7 | TRBV20-1 | TGCAGTGCTAGGTTCCCCTCGGGAGAAAAGCAGTACTTC | CSARFPSGEKQYF
NA | NA | TRBJ1-1 | TRBV5-6 | TGTGCCAGCAGCTTGGAGGGCTTGAACACTGAAGCTTTCTTT | CASSLEGLNTEAFF
NA | NA | TRBJ2-1 | TRBV5-1 | TGCGCCAGCACGGAGGGGCGGGTGCCTAACAATGAGCAGTTCTTC | CASTEGRVPNNEQFF
few | TRBD1 | TRBJ2-5 | TRBV7-7 | TGTGCCAGCAGCTTAGCGCCGACAGGGAAAGAGACCCAGTACTTC | CASSLAPTGKETQYF
NA | TRBD2 | TRBJ2-1 | TRBV6-2/TRBV6-3 | TGTGCCAGCAGTTCCTTATTTCTAGCGGGAGGTTTTCATGAGCAGTTCTTC | CASSSLFLAGGFHEQFF
NA | NA | TRBJ2-3 | TRBV12-3/TRBV12-4 | TGTGCCAGCAGTTCGGGTGGCGGGTACCGATCAGATACGCAGTATTTT | CASSSGGGYRSDTQYF
once | NA | TRBJ2-3 | TRBV9 | TGTGCCAGCAGCGTAGGAGGGGAGAGGTATCCAGATACGCAGTATTTT | CASSVGGERYPDTQYF
NA | NA | TRBJ2-1 | TRBV20-1 | TGCAGTGCTAGAGTGATTAATGAGCAGTTCTTC | CSARVINEQFF
NA | NA | TRBJ1-2 | TRBV5-1 | TGCGCCAGCAGCCCCGTGGGGGATGGCTACACCTTC | CASSPVGDGYTF
NA | NA | TRBJ2-5 | TRBV20-1 | TGCAGTGCTAGTAAGAGCTCCGAGACCCAGTACTTC | CSASKSSETQYF
NA | TRBD1 | TRBJ2-6 | TRBV5-6 | TGTGCCAGCAGCCAACGACAGGGCACACGTCCTGGGGCCAACGTCCTGACTTTC | CASSQRQGTRPGANVLTF
NA | NA | TRBJ2-2 | TRBV10-3 | TGTGCCACACTTAAGGACACGGAGGTGAACACCGGGGAGCTGTTTTTT | CATLKDTEVNTGELFF
NA | TRBD1 | TRBJ2-4 | TRBV7-2 | TGTGCCAACAGCCTACAGGGGAACATTCAGTACTTC | CANSLQGNIQYF
NA | TRBD1 | TRBJ1-1 | TRBV7-2 | TGTGCCAGCAGCCTAATCAGGGGGCTGGACACTGAAGCTTTCTTT | CASSLIRGLDTEAFF
few | TRBD2 | TRBJ2-5 | TRBV5-1 | TGCGCCAGCAGCCCACAGCCCCTAGCGGGGGAGACCCAGTACTTC | CASSPQPLAGETQYF
few | NA | TRBJ2-3 | TRBV5-1 | TGCGCCAGCAACGTCGCCTGGGGAACAGATACGCAGTATTTT | CASNVAWGTDTQYF